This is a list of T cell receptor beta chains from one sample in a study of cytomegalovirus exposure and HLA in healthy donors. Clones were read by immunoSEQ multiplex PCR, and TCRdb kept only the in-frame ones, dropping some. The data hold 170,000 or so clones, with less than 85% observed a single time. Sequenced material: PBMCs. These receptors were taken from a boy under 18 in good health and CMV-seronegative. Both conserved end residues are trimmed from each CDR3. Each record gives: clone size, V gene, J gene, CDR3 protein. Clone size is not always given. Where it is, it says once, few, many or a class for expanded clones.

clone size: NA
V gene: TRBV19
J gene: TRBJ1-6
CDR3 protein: ASSQGALRNSPLH

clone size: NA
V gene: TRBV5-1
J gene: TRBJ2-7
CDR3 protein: ASRSEGFKRGLGRYEQY

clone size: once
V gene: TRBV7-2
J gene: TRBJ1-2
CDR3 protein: ASSLDTGNGDGYT

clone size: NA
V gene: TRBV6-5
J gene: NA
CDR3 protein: ASSYKVGLPYEQY

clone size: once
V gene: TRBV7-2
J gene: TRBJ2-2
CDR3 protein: ASSLRSGSFSGELF

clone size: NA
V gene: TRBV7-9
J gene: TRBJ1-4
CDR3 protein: SSRGTGEKLF

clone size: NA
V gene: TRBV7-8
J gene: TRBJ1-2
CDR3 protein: ASSFGTNYGYT

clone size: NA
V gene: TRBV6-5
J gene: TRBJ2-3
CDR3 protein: ASSYSTGSTDTQY

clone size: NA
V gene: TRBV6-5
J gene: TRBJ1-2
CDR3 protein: ASSYSGTVSNYGYT

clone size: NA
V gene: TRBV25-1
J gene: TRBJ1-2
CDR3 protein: ASSEYFTGSYGYT

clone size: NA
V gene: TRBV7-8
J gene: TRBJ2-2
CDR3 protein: ASSSGHDTGELF

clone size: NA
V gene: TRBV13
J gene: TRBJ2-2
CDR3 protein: ASSLVRDRVYTGELF

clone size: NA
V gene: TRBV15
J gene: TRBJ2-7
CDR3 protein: ATSRNAGPSSYEQY

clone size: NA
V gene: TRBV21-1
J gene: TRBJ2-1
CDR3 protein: ASSSGLAGTIYNEQF

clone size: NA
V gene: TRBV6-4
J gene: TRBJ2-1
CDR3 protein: ASSKLADSYNEQF

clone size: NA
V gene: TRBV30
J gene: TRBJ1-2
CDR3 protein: AWGDGGIYGYT

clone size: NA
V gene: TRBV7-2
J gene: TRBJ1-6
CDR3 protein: ASSFPGSPLH

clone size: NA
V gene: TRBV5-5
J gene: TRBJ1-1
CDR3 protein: ASSLGQGYMNTEAF

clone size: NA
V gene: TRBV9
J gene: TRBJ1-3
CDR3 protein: ASSPTGEVPAGNTIY

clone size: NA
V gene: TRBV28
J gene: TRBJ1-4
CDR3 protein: ASRVPGTGTEKLF

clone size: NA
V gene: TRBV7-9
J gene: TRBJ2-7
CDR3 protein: ASSSYRVYEQY

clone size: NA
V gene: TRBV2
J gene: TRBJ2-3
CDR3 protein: ASSDGPGTDTQY

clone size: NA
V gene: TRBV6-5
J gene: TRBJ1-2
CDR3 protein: ASSPLGNRGSRYT

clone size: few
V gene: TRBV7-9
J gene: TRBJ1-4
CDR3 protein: ASSPPRLGQGAEKLF

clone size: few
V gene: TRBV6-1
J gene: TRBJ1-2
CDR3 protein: ASSEALEMGYT

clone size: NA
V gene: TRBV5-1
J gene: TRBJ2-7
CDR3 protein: ASSLEAGGRYEQY

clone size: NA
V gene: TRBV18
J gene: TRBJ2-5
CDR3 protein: ASSPSGRGQETQY

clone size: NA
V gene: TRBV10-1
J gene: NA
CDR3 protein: ASHRGGVLNSYEQY

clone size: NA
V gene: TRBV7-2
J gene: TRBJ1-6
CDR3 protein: ASSLSSGDNSPLH

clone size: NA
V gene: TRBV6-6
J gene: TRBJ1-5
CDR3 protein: ASSSGQGSNQPQH

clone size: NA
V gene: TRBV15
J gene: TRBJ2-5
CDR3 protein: ATSRTRSGSETQY

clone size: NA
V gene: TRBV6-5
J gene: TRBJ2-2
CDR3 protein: ASSLAGAETGELF

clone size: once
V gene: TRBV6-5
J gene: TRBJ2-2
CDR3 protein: ASSYHFTGELF

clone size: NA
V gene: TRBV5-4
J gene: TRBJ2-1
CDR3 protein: ASSFGRGNEQF

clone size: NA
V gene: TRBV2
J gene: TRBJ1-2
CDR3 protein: ASSYSSGTGVYYGYT

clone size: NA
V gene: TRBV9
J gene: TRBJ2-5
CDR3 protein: ASSVGLAGYQETQY

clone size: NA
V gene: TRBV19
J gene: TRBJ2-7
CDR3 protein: ASSPAGQVISYEQY

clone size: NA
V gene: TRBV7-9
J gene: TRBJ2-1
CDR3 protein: ASSLLAGGGEQF

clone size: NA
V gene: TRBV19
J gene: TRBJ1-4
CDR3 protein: ASSIRQGWSNEKLF

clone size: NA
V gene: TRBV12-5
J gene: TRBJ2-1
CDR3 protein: ASGYGTGLNEQF

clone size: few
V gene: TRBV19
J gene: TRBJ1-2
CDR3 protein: ASSSSGGVGYGYT

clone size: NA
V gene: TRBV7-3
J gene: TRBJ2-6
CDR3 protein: ASSSPGANVLT

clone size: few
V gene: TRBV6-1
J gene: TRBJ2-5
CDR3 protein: ASSEQDYLQETQY

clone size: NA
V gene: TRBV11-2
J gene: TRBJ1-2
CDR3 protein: ASSPLYKTGAGYT

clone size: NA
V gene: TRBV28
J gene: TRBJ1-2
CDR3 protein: ASSLGQGVGYGYT

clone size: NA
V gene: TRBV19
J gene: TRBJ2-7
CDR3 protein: ASSDRTEQY

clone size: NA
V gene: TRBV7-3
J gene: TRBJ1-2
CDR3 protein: ASSLRPGNGYT

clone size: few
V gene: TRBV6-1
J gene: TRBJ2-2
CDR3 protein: ASSSGRDTGELF

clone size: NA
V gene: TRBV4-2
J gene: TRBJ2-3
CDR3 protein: ASSQDREGTDTQY

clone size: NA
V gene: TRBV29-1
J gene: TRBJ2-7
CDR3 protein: SVGEGPYEQY

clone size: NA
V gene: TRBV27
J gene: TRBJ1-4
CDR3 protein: ASRPSGTGFEKLF

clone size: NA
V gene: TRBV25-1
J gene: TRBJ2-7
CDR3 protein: ASSELTPRGGSYEQY